What follows are 18 T cell receptor beta chains derived from one specimen sequenced in a study of blood T cell repertoires in COVID-19. Here immunoSEQ multiplex PCR was the method, and the copy in TCRdb shows in-frame clones only, minus some. The sample includes roughly 150,000 clones, about four fifths of them seen just once. The material sequenced was peripheral blood. These receptors were collected from a woman aged 80 or over with acute or convalescent COVID-19.

This clone was observed many times. The rearrangement links TRBV6-1 to TRBJ1-1; tentative D call: TRBD1 (6 bases). Germline V gives CDR1 MNHNS, CDR2 SASEGT. The CDR3 has 12 residues. Trimming removed 3 bases from V and 8 bases from J, with 10 bases in between. CDR3 sequence (DNA): TGTGCCAGCAGTGACCGACAGGCGGAAGCTTTCTTT. This translates into CASSDRQAEAFF.

As for this clone: With a much larger clone just one base away, this may be a read error. This same CDR3 is encoded by further DNA sequences in the sample. The rearrangement uses TRBV7-9 and TRBJ1-2; TRBD1 matches 7 bases. The CDR3 has 16 residues. Germline CDR1 and CDR2: SEHNR and FQNEAQ (reference sequence). As DNA, the CDR3 is TGTGCCAGCAGCTCCCCTTGGACAGGCCCCGGGGGTGGCTACACTTTC. Its protein is CASSSPWTGPGGGYTF.

The rearrangement links TRBV6-5 to TRBJ1-3, with D unresolved. The germline gives CDR1 MNHEY, CDR2 SVGAGI. The CDR3 totals 13 residues. The V end lost 4 bases, the J end lost 4 bases, and 8 bases lay between the germline ends. Here the CDR3 reads CASSSRWGNTIYF. DNA of the CDR3: TGTGCCAGCAGTTCGAGGTGGGGAAACACCATATATTTT.

This rearrangement joins TRBV11-2 to TRBJ1-4, with TRBD1 identical over 8 bases. The CDR3 is made up of 15 amino acids. CDR1 and CDR2 from the germline V gene are SGHAT and FQNNGV. Trimming took 4 bases from V and 5 from J; bases not matched to a gene: 6. The CDR3 reads CASSYRTGPNEKLFF. The CDR3 nucleotides are TGTGCCAGCAGCTACCGGACAGGGCCGAATGAAAAACTGTTTTTT.

The rearrangement links TRBV3-1 (or the pseudogene TRBV3-2) to TRBJ2-2; 7 bases align to TRBD1. The CDR3 totals 16 residues. The germline gives CDR1 LGHDT, CDR2 YNNKEL (reference sequence). Trimming took 7 bases from V and 6 from J; bases not matched to a gene: 14. The CDR3 spells CASNSEGRGWSGELFF. CDR3 coding DNA: TGTGCCAGCAATTCAGAGGGCAGGGGGTGGTCCGGGGAGCTGTTTTTT.

The chain uses TRBV29-1 and TRBJ1-2, with unresolved D. This CDR3 comprises 11 residues. Germline values: CDR1 SQVTM, CDR2 ANQGSEA. The ends were cut back, 3 bases at V and 7 bases at J, with 9 bases in the middle. The CDR3: CSVEEEAGYTF. The CDR3 nucleotides read TGCAGCGTTGAGGAAGAGGCTGGCTACACCTTC.

V gene TRBV19 combines with J gene TRBJ2-3; D possibly corresponds to TRBD2 (5 bases). From germline, CDR1 is LNHDA and CDR2 SQIVND (reference sequence). The CDR3 has 14 residues. V was shortened by 3 bases and J by 6 bases, with 13 bases between the two germline ends. The CDR3 nucleotides read TGTGCCAGTAGTATTGGAGGCGACTCTGATACGCAGTATTTT. Its protein product is CASSIGGDSDTQYF.

This clone is a singleton in its sample. The chain is built from TRBV28 and TRBJ1-1; 11 nucleotides align to TRBD1. Germline lookup yields CDR1 MDHEN and CDR2 SYDVKM. The CDR3 sequence is 15 residues long. J was trimmed by 4 bases and V by 4 bases; bases with no gene match: 5. CDR3 sequence reads: CASSSTGTGGTEAFF. In nucleotides, the CDR3 is TGTGCCAGCAGTTCCACCGGGACAGGGGGCACTGAAGCTTTCTTT.

This clone came up once. This chain joins TRBV2 and TRBJ2-1; 9 bases line up with TRBD2. This CDR3 has 19 residues. CDR1 and CDR2 from the germline V gene are SNHLY and FYNNEI. V trimming: 2 bases; J trimming: 8 bases; junction bases outside the gene matches: 19. CDR3 residues: CASSEIRGFGVAGVDEQFF. The CDR3 coding sequence is TGTGCCAGCAGTGAAATTCGGGGCTTCGGGGTAGCGGGAGTGGATGAGCAGTTCTTC.

CDR3 bases: TGTGCCAGCACCAAGACAGGGACCCTGAACACTGAAGCTTTCTTT. It codes for CASTKTGTLNTEAFF. The V and J genes are TRBV2 and TRBJ1-1, with 7 bases lining up with TRBD1. Germline V gene data show CDR1 as SNHLY and CDR2 as FYNNEI. CDR3 size: 15 residues. Trimming removed 7 bases from V and 0 bases from J; junction bases left unmatched: 8. Together with reference TRBV2 and TRBJ1-1, the CDR3 gives the full variable domain: EPEVTQTPSHQVTQMGQEVILRCVPISNHLYFYWYRQILGQKVEFLVSFYNNEISEKSEIFDDQFSVERPDGSNFTLKIRSTKLEDSAMYFCASTKTGTLNTEAFFGQGTRLTVV.

This clone was found a few times. The V call is TRBV5-1, the J call TRBJ2-3, with TRBD2 identical over 9 bases. This CDR3 is 16 amino acids long. Germline CDR1 reads SGHRS; CDR2 reads YFSETQ. Unmatched junction bases numbered 7, after V lost 5 bases and J lost 0 bases. The CDR3 sequence is CASSFTSGSSTDTQYF. The CDR3 DNA reads TGCGCCAGCAGTTTTACTAGCGGGTCTAGCACAGATACGCAGTATTTT.

The V and J genes are TRBV30 and TRBJ2-7, with 7 positions matching TRBD1. The CDR3 has 15 amino acids. V lost 2 bases, J lost 0 bases, and 7 bases stayed unmatched. CDR1 GTSNPN and CDR2 SVGIG come from the germline V gene (reference sequence). CDR3 sequence reads: CAWSTGTANSYEQYF. The CDR3 DNA is TGTGCCTGGAGTACCGGGACAGCCAACTCCTACGAGCAGTACTTC.

This chain links TRBV19 with TRBJ1-6; 10 bases match TRBD1. CDR3 size: 16 residues. The V gene's germline CDR1 is LNHDA and CDR2 SQIVND (reference sequence). The trim removed 7 bases at V and 7 bases at J, leaving 10 bases unmatched. The DNA for the CDR3 is TGTGCCAGTACTTTCCACCGGGACAGGGGCAATTCACCCCTCCACTTT. It codes for CASTFHRDRGNSPLHF.

This chain links TRBV7-8 with TRBJ2-3, with 10 nucleotides matching TRBD2. After removal of 2 bases from V and 3 bases from J, the junction contained 11 bases not matched to a gene. The CDR3 length is 18 residues. Looked up from germline, CDR1 is SGHVS and CDR2 is FQNEAQ. CDR3 sequence (DNA): TGTGCCAGCAGCTTACCGATCGTAGCGGGAGGCGGGACAGATACGCAGTATTTT. Translated: CASSLPIVAGGGTDTQYF.

The chain combines TRBV12-3 or TRBV12-4 with TRBJ2-7; tentatively, D is TRBD2 (6 bases). CDR3 size: 12 residues. V was pared by 5 bases and J by 6 bases, with 11 bases between. DNA for the CDR3: TGTGCCAGCAGTCCAAGGCGGGGCGAGCAGTACTTC. Translation gives CASSPRRGEQYF.

There are a few counts of this clone. The gene calls are TRBV6-5 and TRBJ1-5, with unresolved D. The CDR3 is 15 residues long. Germline CDR1 MNHEY, CDR2 SVGAGI. Trimming pared 8 bases from V and 0 bases from J, leaving 14 bases between. DNA for the CDR3: TGTGCCAGCCGACCCACAGTAAATAGCAATCAGCCCCAGCATTTT. Its translation: CASRPTVNSNQPQHF.

The V call is TRBV30, the J call TRBJ2-6; maybe TRBD2 (6 bases). The CDR3 loop spans 15 amino acids. V gave up 1 base and J gave up 4 bases, with 11 bases separating them. Looked up from germline, CDR1 is GTSNPN and CDR2 is SVGIG (reference sequence). This chain's CDR3 is CAWSGGAPGANVLTF. The CDR3 DNA is TGTGCCTGGAGTGGCGGGGCTCCGGGGGCCAACGTCCTGACTTTC.

The CDR3, as DNA: TGTGCCAGCAGCTTAAGAGGACTAGCGGGACTATACAATGAGCAGTTCTTC. The encoded protein is CASSLRGLAGLYNEQFF. V gene TRBV11-2 combines with J gene TRBJ2-1, with TRBD2 matching over 12 bases. This CDR3 comprises 17 residues. Trimming took 2 bases from V and 4 from J; bases not matched to a gene: 6. The V gene's germline CDR1 is SGHAT and CDR2 FQNNGV. The full variable domain, completed using reference TRBV11-2 and TRBJ2-1, is EAGVAQSPRYKIIEKRQSVAFWCNPISGHATLYWYQQILGQGPKLLIQFQNNGVVDDSQLPKDRFSAERLKGVDSTLKIQPAKLEDSAVYLCASSLRGLAGLYNEQFFGPGTRLTVL.